The clone carrying this T cell receptor beta chain was picked up a small number of times. This entry comes from a study of human T cells and chemical hapten exposure. One entry per CDR3 protein results from TCRdb running MiXCR on the RACE reads. The data contain some 350,000 distinct CDR3 sequences, around 7% of them seen just once; the ten biggest clones take up about 8%. The junction had 14 bases not matched to a gene; V was cut back by 6 bases and J by 3 bases. The CDR3 extends over 17 amino acids. Germline V gene lookup returns CDR1 MNHEY and CDR2 SVGEGT. Stated time point: patch test 1, 2 weeks after DPC sensitization. Treatment reported: therapeutic diphenylcyclopropenone sensitization with weekly scalp DPC.

The chain has TRBV6-2 or TRBV6-3 and TRBJ1-2; 9 bases fit TRBD1. The receptor's source is a woman aged 18-29 years with alopecia areata. Some clones in this sample may be carry-over from other donors' samples. Sequencing was performed on whole blood, taken in connection with sensitization to the hapten diphenylcyclopropenone (DPC). CDR3 nucleotide sequence: TGTGCCAGCAGCCTAAATACTGGAAGACAGGGGGACTATGGCTACACCTTC. It yields the protein CASSLNTGRQGDYGYTF.